This T cell receptor (beta chain) was captured by sequencing in a study of cytomegalovirus exposure and HLA in healthy donors. Study results and limitations: A previous analysis found most TCR beta V segments productive roughly 90% or roughly 30% of the time. Reports indicate that TCR beta sequences accurately predicted the HLA-A and HLA-B alleles of most subjects.

The germline V gene encodes CDR1 LNHDA and CDR2 SQIVND (reference sequence). The CDR3 extends over 15 amino acids. Trimming left V 9 bases short and J 3 bases short, with 17 bases between. With 60 Vbeta and 13 Jbeta primers, the PCR was carried out. Clones were sequenced by immunoSEQ multiplex PCR, and TCRdb holds only the in-frame ones, with some missing. The sample lists about 270,000 clones; roughly two thirds were seen once. Turning to this clone: Its specificity is unknown.

Material for sequencing was PBMCs. V and J are TRBV19 and TRBJ1-4; no definite D call. This TCR came from a female donor in good health and CMV-seronegative. The CDR3 region is CASLSGGRANEKLFF. The CDR3 nucleotides are TGTGCCAGCTTATCCGGAGGGAGAGCTAATGAAAAACTGTTTTTT.